The present TCR beta chain was sequenced within a study of cytomegalovirus exposure and HLA in healthy donors. The study, taken as a whole, reports: The authors listed approximately 150 TCR beta chains as cytomegalovirus-associated. Despite most TCR sequences being rare, some public TCRs occurred in many donors. The finding came from a later analysis; first-cohort TCR clusters tended to co-occur in the roughly 120 validation repertoires.

Sequencing was performed with immunoSEQ multiplex PCR; in TCRdb, only in-frame clones are kept and a portion is missing. The table includes just under 150,000 clones, about 91% detected once. The donors belonged to the roughly 110-subject validation cohort, separate from the roughly 670-subject first cohort. Germline CDR1 is SGHNT and CDR2 is YYREEE (reference sequence). The CDR3 contains 13 residues. V shed 4 bases, J shed 8 bases, and the junction held 8 bases outside the gene matches. Turning to this clone: Its antigen is unidentified.

Sequenced: PBMCs. The rearrangement links TRBV5-4 to TRBJ1-2; 7 bases line up with TRBD1. The receptor comes from a man between 18 and 35 years old in good health and CMV-seropositive. CDR3 sequence: CASSPTGMWGYTF. In DNA form, the CDR3 reads TGTGCCAGCAGCCCGACAGGGATGTGGGGCTACACCTTC.